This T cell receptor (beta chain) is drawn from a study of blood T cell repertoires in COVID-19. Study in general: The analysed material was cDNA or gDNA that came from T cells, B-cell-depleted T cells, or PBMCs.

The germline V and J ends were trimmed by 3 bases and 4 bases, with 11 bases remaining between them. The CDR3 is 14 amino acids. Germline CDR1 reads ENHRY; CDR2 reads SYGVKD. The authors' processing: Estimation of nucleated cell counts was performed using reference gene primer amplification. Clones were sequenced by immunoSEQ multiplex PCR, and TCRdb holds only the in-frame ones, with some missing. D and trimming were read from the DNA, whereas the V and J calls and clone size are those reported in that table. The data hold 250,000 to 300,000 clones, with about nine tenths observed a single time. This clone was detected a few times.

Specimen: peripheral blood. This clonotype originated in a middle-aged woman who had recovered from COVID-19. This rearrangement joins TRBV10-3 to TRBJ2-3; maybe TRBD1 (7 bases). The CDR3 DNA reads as TGTGCCATCAGTGACCAGGGGGGATCAGATACGCAGTATTTT. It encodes CAISDQGGSDTQYF.